The clone carrying this T cell receptor (beta chain) was seen a few times. The sample originates from a study of cytomegalovirus exposure and HLA in healthy donors. This PCR relied on a set of 60 Vbeta primers and 13 Jbeta primers. Some clones are missing from TCRdb's copy, which holds only in-frame ones; the method was immunoSEQ multiplex PCR. The sample has about 180,000 clones; 65% to 85% are singletons. CDR1 is SQVTM and CDR2 is ANQGSEA in the germline V gene. The length of the CDR3 is 13 residues. Trimming cost V 7 bases and J 4 bases, with 15 bases left between them. The sequence came from a girl between 10 and 17 years old in good health and CMV-seropositive. Sample: PBMCs. The rearrangement uses TRBV29-1 and TRBJ2-3, with D possibly TRBD2 on 6 matching bases. The CDR3 region has the DNA TGCAGCGCCAAGGCGGCTAGCGCAGATACGCAGTATTTT. Its translation is CSAKAASADTQYF.